The rows below give T cell receptor beta chains drawn from one sample of a study of control samples from healthy donors and cancer patients. Libraries were prepared by immunoSEQ multiplex PCR; TCRdb keeps only in-frame clonotypes and omits some of them. The data hold 95,000 to 150,000 clones, with approximately 93% observed a single time. The sample was blood. These receptors originate from a woman younger than 35 in good health. CDR3s include the opening cysteine and the closing phenylalanine or tryptophan. D genes are given only for firm matches. Not all rows give a size; the values are once, few, many and, for expanded clones, a class.

TRBV5-1	-	TRBD1	TRBJ2-7	TGCGCCAGCAGCGACAGAACAGGGGGCTCTCCCTACGAGCAGTACTTC	CASSDRTGGSPYEQYF
TRBV12-3/TRBV12-4	-	-	TRBJ2-7	TGTGCCAGCAGTTTAGCTCGACCCGAGCAGTACTTC	CASSLARPEQYF
TRBV24-1	once	-	TRBJ2-7	TGTGCCACCAGTGATGCGGGACCGAGCTCCTACGAGCAGTACTTC	CATSDAGPSSYEQYF
TRBV11-2	-	-	TRBJ2-1	TGTGCCAGCAGCTCCTCCGGGGCCCACAATGAGCAGTTCTTC	CASSSSGAHNEQFF
TRBV7-8	-	TRBD1	TRBJ1-6	TGTGCCAGCAGCCCGAACCCCGGACAGGGGCCTTCACCCCTCCACTTT	CASSPNPGQGPSPLHF
TRBV7-3	-	TRBD1	TRBJ2-3	TGTGCCAGCAGCTTAGGGACAGGGGATACGCAGTATTTT	CASSLGTGDTQYF
TRBV23-1	-	-	TRBJ2-7	TGCGCCAGCAGTCAATCCACGCGGGTACCTTGGGGCTACGAGCAGTACTTC	CASSQSTRVPWGYEQYF
TRBV5-1	-	-	TRBJ2-6	TGCGCCAGCAGCCCGGGGATGAGGGCTGGGGCCAACGTCCTGACTTTC	CASSPGMRAGANVLTF
TRBV28	few	-	TRBJ2-4	TGTGCCAGCAGCTCCGGGGGCACCAAAAACATTCAGTACTTC	CASSSGGTKNIQYF
TRBV7-2	many	TRBD2	TRBJ2-7	TGTGCCAGCAGCTCAGCCGGGGCGGGAGGGAGAGACGAGCAGTACTTC	CASSSAGAGGRDEQYF
TRBV5-6	-	-	TRBJ2-4	TGTGCCAGCAGCTTTTTCAGCGCGGGATTGGGAAACATTCAGTACTTC	CASSFFSAGLGNIQYF
TRBV6-6	-	TRBD2	TRBJ2-7	TGTGCCAGCAGCGACCGGACTAGCGGCCTCTACGAGCAGTACTTC	CASSDRTSGLYEQYF
TRBV7-2	-	-	TRBJ2-5	TGTGCCAGCAGCCCCTGGAGCGAAGAGACCCAGTACTTC	CASSPWSEETQYF
TRBV5-6	-	-	TRBJ2-4	TGTGCCAGCAGCTTCTACTTAGGGGGGCTGACGCTAGCCAAAAACATTCAGTACTTC	CASSFYLGGLTLAKNIQYF